The present entry profiles one T cell receptor (beta chain) with its context. Its antigen is currently unknown. V lost 6 bases and J lost 6, with 9 bases in between. The CDR3 loop spans 11 amino acids. Germline loops: CDR1 SGHRS, CDR2 YFSETQ. The data are from a study of cytomegalovirus exposure and HLA in healthy donors. Study-wide points: In vitro assays verified that three CMV-associated chains recognized CMV antigens specifically.

The PCR had 60 Vbeta and 13 Jbeta primers. Libraries were prepared by immunoSEQ multiplex PCR; TCRdb keeps only in-frame clonotypes and omits some of them. The sample holds 120,000 or so clones, roughly 85% seen once. Sample: PBMCs. The sequence derives from a woman in her thirties or forties in good health and CMV-seropositive. V gene TRBV5-1 combines with J gene TRBJ1-2; D is possibly TRBD1 (5 bases). The CDR3 coding sequence is TGCGCCAGCACCCAGGGTCATGGCTACACCTTC. Translation: CASTQGHGYTF.